Each of the 13 T cell receptor beta chains below was sequenced from the same sample in a study of CD8+ T cells in alopecia areata. cDNA prepared by RNA extraction and subsequent reverse transcription served as the template for sequencing. TCRdb's copy holds only in-frame clones and misses some; the assay was immunoSEQ multiplex PCR. The sample holds 150,000 to 200,000 clones, around 59% seen once. Treatment reported: oral pan-JAK inhibitor, 5-10 mg twice daily. The specimen was CD4+ T cells sorted from blood, collected at week 24, from a patient treated with tofacitinib. The receptors originated from a human donor with alopecia areata.

Only one count was recorded for this clone. V and J are TRBV4-2 and TRBJ1-1; 9 bases are shared with TRBD1. This CDR3 is 18 amino acids long. J gave up 2 bases and V 0 bases, and 10 bases lay outside the gene matches. Germline CDR1 and CDR2: LGHNA and YNFKEQ. The CDR3 region has the DNA TGTGCCAGCAGCCAAGATAGACCCGGACAGGGGCTAAACACTGAAGCTTTCTTT. Translated, it gives CASSQDRPGQGLNTEAFF.

The chain carries TRBV25-1 and TRBJ1-6; D gene ambiguous. V shed 4 bases and J shed 6 bases, with 7 bases lying between them. The CDR3 length is 13 residues. Germline values: CDR1 MGHDK, CDR2 SYGVNS. This chain's CDR3 is CASSGQANSPLHF. The CDR3 DNA is TGTGCCAGCAGTGGGCAGGCTAATTCACCCCTCCACTTT.

J is TRBJ2-7 and V is TRBV4-1; no definite D call. V was shortened by 4 bases and J by 5 bases, with 15 bases between the two germline ends. The V gene's germline CDR1 is MGHRA and CDR2 YSYEKL. The CDR3 totals 14 residues. The CDR3 DNA reads as TGCGCCAGCAGCCCTGGCCCCACAAATGACGAGCAGTACTTC. Its translation: CASSPGPTNDEQYF.

This chain links TRBV5-5 with TRBJ2-3; 8 bases fit TRBD1. V was pared by 4 bases and J by 3 bases, with 10 bases of the junction left unmatched. The V gene's germline CDR1 is SGHKS and CDR2 YYEKEE (reference sequence). This CDR3 has 16 residues. The CDR3 loop reads CASSQWTGSGTDTQYF. The CDR3 coding sequence is TGTGCCAGCAGCCAGTGGACAGGGTCAGGAACAGATACGCAGTATTTT. Based on the CDR3 plus reference TRBV5-5 and TRBJ2-3, the full variable domain is DAGVTQSPTHLIKTRGQQVTLRCSPISGHKSVSWYQQVLGQGPQFIFQYYEKEERGRGNFPDRFSARQFPNYSSELNVNALLLGDSALYLCASSQWTGSGTDTQYFGPGTRLTVL.

About this clone: The same CDR3 also results from other DNA sequences found in this sample. The V call is TRBV5-1, the J call TRBJ2-7, with D unresolved. The germline V gene encodes CDR1 SGHRS and CDR2 YFSETQ. V shed 3 bases and J shed 4 bases, with 5 bases lying between them. This CDR3 is 11 amino acids long. CDR3 nucleotides: TGCGCCAGCAGCTCAGATTACGAGCAGTACTTC. Amino acid sequence: CASSSDYEQYF.

V gene TRBV5-1 combines with J gene TRBJ2-3; D might be TRBD1 (5 bases). Germline assignment: CDR1 SGHRS and CDR2 YFSETQ. There are 16 residues in the CDR3. Trimming took off 5 bases at V and 6 bases at J, with 22 bases between the two ends. DNA for the CDR3: TGCGCCAGCAGGGAACTGCAGGGTAGGGCTGGCGATACGCAGTATTTT. It is translated as CASRELQGRAGDTQYF.

The chain employs TRBV7-3 and TRBJ2-2; D possibly matches TRBD1 or TRBD2 (6 bases each). This CDR3 contains 15 residues. Per the germline V gene, CDR1 is SGHTA and CDR2 is FQGTGA. Trimming took 0 bases from V and 3 from J, leaving 8 bases between them. The CDR3, as DNA: TGTGCCAGCAGCTTAACCGGGGGCGACACCGGGGAGCTGTTTTTT. It specifies CASSLTGGDTGELFF.

A single count supports this clone. CDR3: CAWSVKGSKNIQYF. The CDR3 coding sequence is TGTGCCTGGAGTGTGAAGGGTTCCAAAAACATTCAGTACTTC. The genes are TRBV30 and TRBJ2-4; D not resolved. V shed 0 bases and J shed 2 bases, with 8 bases lying between them. The CDR3 spans 14 residues. Germline V lookup: CDR1 GTSNPN, CDR2 SVGIG (reference sequence). Drawing the rest from reference TRBV30 and TRBJ2-4, the complete variable domain is SQTIHQWPATLVQPVGSPLSLECTVEGTSNPNLYWYRQAAGRGLQLLFYSVGIGQISSEVPQNLSASRPQDRQFILSSKKLLLSDSGFYLCAWSVKGSKNIQYFGAGTRLSVL.

The V gene is TRBV7-2, the J gene TRBJ2-7, with 11 bases identical to TRBD2. The CDR3 totals 14 residues. Germline-derived CDR1 and CDR2 are SGHTA and FQGNSA. Trimming removed 3 bases from V and 2 bases from J; junction bases left unmatched: 0. CDR3 sequence (DNA): TGTGCCAGCAGCTTGACTAGCGGGGCCTACGAGCAGTACTTC. It specifies CASSLTSGAYEQYF.

V and J are TRBV7-3 and TRBJ2-1; 7 nucleotides match TRBD2. V shed 5 bases, J shed 10 bases, and the junction held 8 bases outside the gene matches. In germline, CDR1 is SGHTA, CDR2 FQGTGA. The CDR3 runs to 13 residues. The CDR3 spells CASSRGDYGEQFF. Here the CDR3 DNA reads TGTGCCAGCAGCCGGGGGGACTACGGCGAGCAGTTCTTC.

V is TRBV5-1 and J is TRBJ1-2; D gene unclear. The CDR3 length is 15 residues. Trimming pared 0 bases from V and 5 bases from J, leaving 14 bases between. CDR1 is SGHRS, CDR2 YFSETQ, per germline. In DNA form, the CDR3 reads TGCGCCAGCAGCTTGGAAACAGTCACTGGATATGGCTACACCTTC. Encoded protein: CASSLETVTGYGYTF.

The chain joins TRBV29-1 to TRBJ2-1; D unresolved. The length of the CDR3 is 14 residues. CDR1 SQVTM and CDR2 ANQGSEA come from the germline V gene. The V end was cut by 4 bases, the J end by 4 bases, with 14 bases between. The CDR3 sequence: CSVGRTEPYNEQFF. In nucleotides, the CDR3 is TGCAGCGTTGGCAGAACAGAACCTTACAATGAGCAGTTCTTC.

Only one count was recorded for this clone. The genes are TRBV20-1 and TRBJ1-2; D unclear. V dropped 4 bases and J dropped 7 bases, with 7 bases sitting between them. CDR1 DFQATT and CDR2 SNEGSKA come from the germline V gene (reference sequence). This CDR3 has 10 residues. This chain's CDR3 is CSAMDPGYTF. DNA of the CDR3: TGCAGTGCTATGGACCCTGGCTACACCTTC.